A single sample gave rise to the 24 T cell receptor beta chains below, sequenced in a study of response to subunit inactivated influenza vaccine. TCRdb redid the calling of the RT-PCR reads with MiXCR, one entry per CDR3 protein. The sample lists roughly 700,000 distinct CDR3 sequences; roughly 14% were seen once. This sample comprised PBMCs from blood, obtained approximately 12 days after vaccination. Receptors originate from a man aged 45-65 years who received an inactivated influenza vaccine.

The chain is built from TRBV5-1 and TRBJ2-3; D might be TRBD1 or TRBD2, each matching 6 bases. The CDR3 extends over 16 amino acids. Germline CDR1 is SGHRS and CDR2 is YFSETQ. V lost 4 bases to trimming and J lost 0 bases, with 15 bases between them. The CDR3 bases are TGCGCCAGCAGCCATCAAAGGGGGGCTAGCACAGATACGCAGTATTTT. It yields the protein CASSHQRGASTDTQYF.

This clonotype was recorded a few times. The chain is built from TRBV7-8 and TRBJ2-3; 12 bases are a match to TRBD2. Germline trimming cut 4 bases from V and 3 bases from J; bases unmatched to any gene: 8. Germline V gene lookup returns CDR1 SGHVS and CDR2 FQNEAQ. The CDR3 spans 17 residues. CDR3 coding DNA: TGTGCCAGCAGCTCAAGAACTAGCGGGGGGTTTACAGATACGCAGTATTTT. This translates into CASSSRTSGGFTDTQYF. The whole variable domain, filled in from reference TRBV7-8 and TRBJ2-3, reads GAGVSQSPRYKVAKRGQDVALRCDPISGHVSLFWYQQALGQGPEFLTYFQNEAQLDKSGLPSDRFFAERPEGSVSTLKIQRTQQEDSAVYLCASSSRTSGGFTDTQYFGPGTRLTVL.

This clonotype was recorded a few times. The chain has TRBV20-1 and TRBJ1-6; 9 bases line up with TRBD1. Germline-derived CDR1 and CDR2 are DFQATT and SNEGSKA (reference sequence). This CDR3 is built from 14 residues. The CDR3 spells CIGQGSSYNSPLHF. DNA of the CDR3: TGCATCGGACAGGGGAGCTCCTATAATTCACCCCTCCACTTT.

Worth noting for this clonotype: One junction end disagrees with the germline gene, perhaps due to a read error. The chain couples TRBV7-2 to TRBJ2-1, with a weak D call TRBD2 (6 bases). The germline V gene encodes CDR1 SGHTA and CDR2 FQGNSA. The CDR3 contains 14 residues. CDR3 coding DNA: TGTGCCAGCAGCTTACTCGCTAGCGACGAGGAGCAGCTCTTC. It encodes CASSLLASDEEQLF.

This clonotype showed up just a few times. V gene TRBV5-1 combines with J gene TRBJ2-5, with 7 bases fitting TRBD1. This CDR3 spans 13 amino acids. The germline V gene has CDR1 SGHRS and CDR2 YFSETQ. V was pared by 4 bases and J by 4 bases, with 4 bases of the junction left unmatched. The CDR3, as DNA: TGCGCCAGCAGCACCGACAGGGTAGAGACCCAGTACTTC. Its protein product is CASSTDRVETQYF.

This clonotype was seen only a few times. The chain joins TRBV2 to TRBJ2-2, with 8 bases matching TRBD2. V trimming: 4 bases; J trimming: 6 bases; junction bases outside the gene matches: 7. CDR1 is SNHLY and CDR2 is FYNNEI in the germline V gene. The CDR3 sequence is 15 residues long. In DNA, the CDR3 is TGTGCCAGCAGTGCCCGCGGGGGGTTAGCCGGGGAGCTGTTTTTT. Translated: CASSARGGLAGELFF.

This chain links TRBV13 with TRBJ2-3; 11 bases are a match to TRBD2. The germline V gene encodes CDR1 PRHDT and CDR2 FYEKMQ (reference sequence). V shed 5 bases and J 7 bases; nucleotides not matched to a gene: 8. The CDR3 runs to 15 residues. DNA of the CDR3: TGTGCCAGCAGCACCCGACTAGCGGGACAGCATACGCAGTATTTT. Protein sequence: CASSTRLAGQHTQYF.

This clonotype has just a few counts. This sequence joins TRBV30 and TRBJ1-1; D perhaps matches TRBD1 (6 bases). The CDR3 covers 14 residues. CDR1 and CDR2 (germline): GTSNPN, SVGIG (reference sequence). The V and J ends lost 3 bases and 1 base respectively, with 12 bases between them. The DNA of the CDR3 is TGTGCCTGGAGAACAGGGTTTCGGAACACTGAAGCTTTCTTT. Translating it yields CAWRTGFRNTEAFF. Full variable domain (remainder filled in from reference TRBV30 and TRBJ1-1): SQTIHQWPATLVQPVGSPLSLECTVEGTSNPNLYWYRQAAGRGLQLLFYSVGIGQISSEVPQNLSASRPQDRQFILSSKKLLLSDSGFYLCAWRTGFRNTEAFFGQGTRLTVV.

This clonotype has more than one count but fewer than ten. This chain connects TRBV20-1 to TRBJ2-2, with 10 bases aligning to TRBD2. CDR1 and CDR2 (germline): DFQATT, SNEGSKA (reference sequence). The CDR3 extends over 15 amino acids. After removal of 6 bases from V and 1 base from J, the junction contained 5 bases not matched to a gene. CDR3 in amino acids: CSARRTSGNTGELFF. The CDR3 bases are TGCAGTGCCCGCCGGACTAGCGGGAACACCGGGGAGCTGTTTTTT.

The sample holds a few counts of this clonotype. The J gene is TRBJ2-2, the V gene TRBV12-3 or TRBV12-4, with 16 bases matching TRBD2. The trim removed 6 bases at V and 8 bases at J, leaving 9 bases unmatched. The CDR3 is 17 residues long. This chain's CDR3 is CASRPGTSGRAGGELFF. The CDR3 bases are TGTGCCAGCAGGCCCGGGACTAGCGGGAGGGCAGGTGGGGAGCTGTTTTTT.

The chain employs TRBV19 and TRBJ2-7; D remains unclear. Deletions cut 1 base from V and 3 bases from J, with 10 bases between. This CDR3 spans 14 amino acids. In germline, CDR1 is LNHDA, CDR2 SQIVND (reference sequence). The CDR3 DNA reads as TGTGCCAGTAGTATAGGCGCAGTGAACTACGAGCAGTACTTC. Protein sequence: CASSIGAVNYEQYF.

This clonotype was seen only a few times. CDR3 nucleotides: TGTGCCAGCAGCCAAGATCTAGAAACCTTCAGGGCTTTCTTT. Translated: CASSQDLETFRAFF. The J gene is TRBJ1-1, the V gene TRBV3-1; D is undetermined. Germline CDR1 reads LGHDT; CDR2 reads YNNKEL (reference sequence). This CDR3 is 14 amino acids long. Between the trimmed V and J ends, which lost 0 bases and 11 bases, there was a span of 16 bases.

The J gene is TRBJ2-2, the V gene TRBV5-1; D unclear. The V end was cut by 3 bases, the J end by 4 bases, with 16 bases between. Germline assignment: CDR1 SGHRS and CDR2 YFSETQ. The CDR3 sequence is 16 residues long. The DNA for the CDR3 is TGCGCCAGCAGCTCAAGGGCCGGGCTACCCACCGGGGAGCTGTTTTTT. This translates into CASSSRAGLPTGELFF.

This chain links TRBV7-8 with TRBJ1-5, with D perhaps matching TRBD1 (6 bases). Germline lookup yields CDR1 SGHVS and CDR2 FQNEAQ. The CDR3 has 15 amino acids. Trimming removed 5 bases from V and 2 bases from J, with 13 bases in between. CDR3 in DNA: TGTGCCAGCAGCCTGGACAGCGCGGGCAATCAGCCCCAGCATTTT. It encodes CASSLDSAGNQPQHF. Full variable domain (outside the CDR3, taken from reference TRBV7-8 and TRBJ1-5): GAGVSQSPRYKVAKRGQDVALRCDPISGHVSLFWYQQALGQGPEFLTYFQNEAQLDKSGLPSDRFFAERPEGSVSTLKIQRTQQEDSAVYLCASSLDSAGNQPQHFGDGTRLSIL.

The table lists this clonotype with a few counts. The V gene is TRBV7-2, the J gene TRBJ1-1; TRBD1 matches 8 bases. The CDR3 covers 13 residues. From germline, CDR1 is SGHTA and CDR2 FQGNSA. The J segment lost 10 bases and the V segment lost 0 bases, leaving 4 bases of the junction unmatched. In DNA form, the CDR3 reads TGTGCCAGCAGCTTAGCGGGACAGGATCTAGCTTTCTTT. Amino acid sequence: CASSLAGQDLAFF.

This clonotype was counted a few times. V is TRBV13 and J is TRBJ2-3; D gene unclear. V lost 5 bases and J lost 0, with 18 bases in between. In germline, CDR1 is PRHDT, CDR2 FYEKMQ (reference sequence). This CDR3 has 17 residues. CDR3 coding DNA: TGTGCCAGCAGCCCCTATAGAATAGGGCTAAGCACAGATACGCAGTATTTT. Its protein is CASSPYRIGLSTDTQYF.

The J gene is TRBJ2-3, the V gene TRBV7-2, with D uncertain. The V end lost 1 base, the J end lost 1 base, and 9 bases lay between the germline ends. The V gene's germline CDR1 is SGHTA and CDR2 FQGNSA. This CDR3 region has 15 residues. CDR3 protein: CASSLGPAGTDTQYF. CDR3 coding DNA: TGTGCCAGCAGCTTAGGACCGGCCGGCACAGATACGCAGTATTTT.

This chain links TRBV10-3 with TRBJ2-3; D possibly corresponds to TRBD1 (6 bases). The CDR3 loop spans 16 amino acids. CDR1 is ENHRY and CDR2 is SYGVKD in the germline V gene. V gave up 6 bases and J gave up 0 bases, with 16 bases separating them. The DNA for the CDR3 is TGTGCCATCAGGACAAGTTCCAGGGGTAGCACAGATACGCAGTATTTT. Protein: CAIRTSSRGSTDTQYF.

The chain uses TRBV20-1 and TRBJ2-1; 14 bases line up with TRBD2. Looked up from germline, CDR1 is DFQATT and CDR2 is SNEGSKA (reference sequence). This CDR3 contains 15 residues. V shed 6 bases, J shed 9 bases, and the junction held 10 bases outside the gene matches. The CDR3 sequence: CSAQDGTSGSVEQFF. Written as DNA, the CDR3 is TGCAGTGCCCAAGATGGGACTAGCGGGAGTGTTGAGCAGTTCTTC.

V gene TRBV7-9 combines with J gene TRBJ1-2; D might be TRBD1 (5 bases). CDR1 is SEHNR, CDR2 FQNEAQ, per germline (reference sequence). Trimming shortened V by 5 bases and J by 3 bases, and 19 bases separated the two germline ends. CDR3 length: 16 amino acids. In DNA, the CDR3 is TGTGCCAGCAGCCAAACCTCGGGGGGGTACTACTATGGCTACACCTTC. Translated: CASSQTSGGYYYGYTF.

The CDR3 reads CASSRGTGGGTGELFF. CDR3 nucleotides: TGTGCCAGCAGCCGCGGGACAGGGGGCGGAACCGGGGAGCTGTTTTTT. The V and J genes are TRBV7-8 and TRBJ2-2, with 12 bases identical to TRBD1. With 5 bases clipped from V and 5 bases from J, the junction kept 6 bases outside the gene matches. The CDR3 has 16 amino acids. The germline gives CDR1 SGHVS, CDR2 FQNEAQ.

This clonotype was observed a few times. Written as DNA, the CDR3 is TGTGCCAGCAGCCAAGAAGTAGCCTCCGAGACCCAGTACTTC. This translates into CASSQEVASETQYF. The chain is built from TRBV4-2 and TRBJ2-5; no clear D. This CDR3 has 14 residues. The ends were cut back, 0 bases at V and 5 bases at J, with 10 bases in the middle. Germline-derived CDR1 and CDR2 are LGHNA and YNFKEQ.

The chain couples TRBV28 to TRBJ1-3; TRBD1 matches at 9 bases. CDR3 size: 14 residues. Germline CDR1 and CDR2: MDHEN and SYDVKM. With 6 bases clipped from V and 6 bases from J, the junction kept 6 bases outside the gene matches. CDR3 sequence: CASSAGTGKNTIYF. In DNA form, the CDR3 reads TGTGCCAGCAGCGCCGGGACAGGGAAAAACACCATATATTTT.

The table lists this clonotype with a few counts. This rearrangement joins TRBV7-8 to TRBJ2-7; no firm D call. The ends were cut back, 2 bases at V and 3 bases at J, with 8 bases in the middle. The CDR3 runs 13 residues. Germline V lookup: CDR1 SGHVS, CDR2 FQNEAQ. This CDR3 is CASSLKSDYEQYF. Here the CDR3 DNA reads TGTGCCAGCAGCTTAAAGTCTGACTACGAGCAGTACTTC.